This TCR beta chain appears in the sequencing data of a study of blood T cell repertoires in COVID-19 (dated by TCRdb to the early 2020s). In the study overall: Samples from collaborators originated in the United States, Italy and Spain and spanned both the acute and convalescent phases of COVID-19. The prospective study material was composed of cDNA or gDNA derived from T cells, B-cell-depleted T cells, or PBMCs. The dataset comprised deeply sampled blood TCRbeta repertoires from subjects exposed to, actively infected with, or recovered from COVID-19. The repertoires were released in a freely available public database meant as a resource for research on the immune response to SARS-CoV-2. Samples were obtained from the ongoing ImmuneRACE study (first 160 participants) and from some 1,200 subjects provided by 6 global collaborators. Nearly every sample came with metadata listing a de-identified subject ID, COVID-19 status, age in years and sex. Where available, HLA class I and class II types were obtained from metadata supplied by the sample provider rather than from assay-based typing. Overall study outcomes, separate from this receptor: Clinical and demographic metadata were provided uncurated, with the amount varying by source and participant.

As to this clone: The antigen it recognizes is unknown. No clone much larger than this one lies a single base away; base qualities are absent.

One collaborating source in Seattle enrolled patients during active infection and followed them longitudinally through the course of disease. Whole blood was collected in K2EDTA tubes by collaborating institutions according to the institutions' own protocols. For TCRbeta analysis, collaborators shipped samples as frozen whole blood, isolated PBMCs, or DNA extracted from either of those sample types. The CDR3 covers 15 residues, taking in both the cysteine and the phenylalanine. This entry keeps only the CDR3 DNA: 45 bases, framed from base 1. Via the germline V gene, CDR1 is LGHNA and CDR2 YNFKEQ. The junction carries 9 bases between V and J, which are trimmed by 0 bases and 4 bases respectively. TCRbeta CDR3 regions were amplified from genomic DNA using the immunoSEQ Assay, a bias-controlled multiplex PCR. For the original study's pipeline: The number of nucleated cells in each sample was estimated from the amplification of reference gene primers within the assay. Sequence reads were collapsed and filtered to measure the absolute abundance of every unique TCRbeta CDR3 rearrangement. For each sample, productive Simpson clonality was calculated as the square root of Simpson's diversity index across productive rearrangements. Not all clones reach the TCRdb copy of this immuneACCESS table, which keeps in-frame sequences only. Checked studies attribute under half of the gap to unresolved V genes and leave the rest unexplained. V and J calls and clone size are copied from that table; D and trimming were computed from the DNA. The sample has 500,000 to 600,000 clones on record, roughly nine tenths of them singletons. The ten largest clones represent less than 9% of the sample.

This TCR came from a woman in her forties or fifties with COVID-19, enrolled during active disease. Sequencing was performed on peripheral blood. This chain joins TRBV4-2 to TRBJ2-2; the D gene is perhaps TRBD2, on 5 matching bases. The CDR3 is CASSQETRATGELFF. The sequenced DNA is TGTGCCAGCAGCCAAGAAACTAGGGCCACCGGGGAGCTGTTTTTT.